One and the same sample provided the 31 T cell receptor beta chains below, sequenced in a study of blood T cell repertoires in COVID-19 (dated by TCRdb to the early 2020s). Library preparation was by the immunoSEQ multiplex PCR assay. TCRdb limited this immuneACCESS table to in-frame rearrangements with V and J called. A share of clones is missing; checked studies link under half to unresolved V genes, and the rest is unexplained. The sample has about 48,000 clones on record, around 85% of them singletons. Of the sample, around 6.4% falls within the top ten clones. The specimen was peripheral blood. The source of these receptors is a woman aged 55-70 years with acute or convalescent COVID-19.

The chain couples TRBV27 to TRBJ2-1; 13 positions match TRBD2. This CDR3 has 16 residues. CDR1 is MNHEY and CDR2 is SMNVEV in the germline V gene (reference sequence). J lost 9 bases, V lost 4 bases, and 9 bases had no gene match. As DNA, the CDR3 is TGTGCCAGCAGTTCCTTCGGACTAGCGGGAGTACGTGAGCAGTTCTTC. Its protein product is CASSSFGLAGVREQFF.

The chain uses TRBV7-6 and TRBJ1-2; D is perhaps TRBD1 (6 bases). Germline assignment: CDR1 SGHVS and CDR2 FNYEAQ. The CDR3 length is 14 residues. Trimming removed 4 bases from V and 3 bases from J, with 12 bases in between. This CDR3 reads CASSSGGADYGYTF. For the CDR3, the DNA is TGTGCCAGCAGCTCGGGGGGGGCAGACTATGGCTACACCTTC.

This clone was recorded a few times. The genes are TRBV5-1 and TRBJ1-5; D unclear. The CDR3 loop spans 12 amino acids. The germline gives CDR1 SGHRS, CDR2 YFSETQ. Trimming took 10 bases from V and 6 from J, leaving 14 bases between them. CDR3 sequence reads: CAGPLSPQPQHF. The CDR3 bases are TGCGCCGGGCCCCTTTCACCTCAGCCCCAGCATTTT.

The chain recombines TRBV5-4 with TRBJ2-1; 12 bases agree with TRBD2. CDR1 and CDR2 (germline): SGHNT, YYREEE (reference sequence). This CDR3 is 15 amino acids long. Trimming cost V 4 bases and J 6 bases; bases outside gene matches: 5. As DNA, the CDR3 is TGTGCCAGCAGCGTGGGACTAGCGGGCTCCAATGAGCAGTTCTTC. Its protein is CASSVGLAGSNEQFF.

The chain uses TRBV9 and TRBJ1-6, with 7 bases identical to TRBD1. V was clipped by 2 bases and J by 7 bases; unmatched bases: 6. From germline, CDR1 is SGDLS and CDR2 YYNGEE. The CDR3 covers 15 residues. This CDR3 is CASSVTGVGNSPLHF. The CDR3 region has the DNA TGTGCCAGCAGCGTTACAGGGGTTGGGAATTCACCCCTCCACTTT.

The chain combines TRBV19 with TRBJ2-1; 9 bases line up with TRBD2. The CDR3 contains 15 residues. Germline V CDR1 and CDR2: LNHDA, SQIVND (reference sequence). The V segment lost 6 bases and the J segment 7 bases; nucleotides outside the gene matches: 10. Here the CDR3 DNA reads TGTGCCAGTAGCACCTATAGCGGGGGATCGAATGAGCAGTTCTTC. Protein product: CASSTYSGGSNEQFF.

This clone was seen a few times. The chain carries TRBV12-3 or TRBV12-4 and TRBJ1-1; D may be TRBD1 (6 bases). The CDR3 spans 12 residues. V lost 5 bases, J lost 7 bases, and 11 bases lay in between. The CDR3 here is CASSHSRGEAFF. CDR3 nucleotide sequence: TGTGCCAGCAGTCACTCCAGGGGTGAAGCTTTCTTT.

The chain combines TRBV7-9 with TRBJ1-1; perhaps TRBD1 as D (6 bases). Germline CDR1 is SEHNR and CDR2 is FQNEAQ (reference sequence). This CDR3 region has 15 residues. The germline V and J ends were trimmed by 1 base and 5 bases, with 14 bases remaining between them. CDR3 amino acids: CASSLDLRGTTEAFF. The DNA of the CDR3 is TGTGCCAGCAGCTTAGACCTCAGGGGAACGACTGAAGCTTTCTTT. Based on the CDR3 plus reference TRBV7-9 and TRBJ1-1, the full variable domain is DTGVSQNPRHKITKRGQNVTFRCDPISEHNRLYWYRQTLGQGPEFLTYFQNEAQLEKSRLLSDRFSAERPKGSFSTLEIQRTEQGDSAMYLCASSLDLRGTTEAFFGQGTRLTVV.

The rearrangement links TRBV27 to TRBJ2-1; 13 bases match TRBD2. J lost 5 bases, V lost 2 bases, and 3 bases had no gene match. The CDR3 length is 16 residues. CDR1 and CDR2 (germline): MNHEY, SMNVEV (reference sequence). CDR3 coding DNA: TGTGCCAGCAGTTTACTCGGACTAGCGGGGGACAATGAGCAGTTCTTC. Residues: CASSLLGLAGDNEQFF.

The chain combines TRBV23-1 with TRBJ2-2; 14 positions agree with TRBD2. TRBV23-1 is an open reading frame, and its role is uncertain. Trimming took 2 bases from V and 1 from J; bases not matched to a gene: 0. The CDR3 spans 17 residues. The CDR3 DNA reads TGCGCCAGCAGTCAAGGGACTAGCGGGGGGAACACCGGGGAGCTGTTTTTT. Translated: CASSQGTSGGNTGELFF.

V is TRBV7-9 and J is TRBJ2-5; 9 bases agree with TRBD2. Germline loops: CDR1 SEHNR, CDR2 FQNEAQ (reference sequence). CDR3 length equals 16 residues. J was trimmed by 2 bases and V by 1 base; bases with no gene match: 5. The CDR3 loop is CASSLDTSGWQETQYF. The CDR3 DNA reads as TGTGCCAGCAGCTTAGATACTAGCGGGTGGCAAGAGACCCAGTACTTC.

This chain joins TRBV9 and TRBJ2-7; a weak D match, TRBD2 (5 bases). The V gene lost 1 base and the J gene lost 5 bases, with 13 bases spanning the gap. In germline, CDR1 is SGDLS, CDR2 YYNGEE. CDR3 size: 14 residues. CDR3 sequence reads: CASSVSGVGHEQYF. In DNA, the CDR3 is TGTGCCAGCAGCGTAAGCGGTGTTGGTCACGAGCAGTACTTC.

This chain uses TRBV6-6 with TRBJ1-4; D is unresolved. This CDR3 comprises 13 residues. Germline assignment: CDR1 MNHNY and CDR2 SVGAGI (reference sequence). V dropped 2 bases and J dropped 7 bases, with 8 bases sitting between them. In DNA, the CDR3 is TGTGCCAGCAGTTACCTTCCACTTGAAAAACTGTTTTTT. Translation gives CASSYLPLEKLFF.

V and J are TRBV19 and TRBJ1-1, with D hard to call. CDR1 and CDR2 from the germline V gene are LNHDA and SQIVND (reference sequence). V was pared by 5 bases and J by 2 bases, with 9 bases between. The length of the CDR3 is 13 residues. CDR3 residues: CASSSESNTEAFF. The DNA of the CDR3 is TGTGCCAGTAGTTCCGAGAGTAACACTGAAGCTTTCTTT.

The chain joins TRBV12-3 or TRBV12-4 to TRBJ1-1; D is unresolved. The CDR3 is 11 residues long. Trimming shortened V by 3 bases and J by 5 bases, and 4 bases separated the two germline ends. CDR3: CASSLRTEAFF. Written as DNA, the CDR3 is TGTGCCAGCAGTTTGCGGACTGAAGCTTTCTTT.

In its sample, this clone was seen once. The rearrangement links TRBV3-1 (or the pseudogene TRBV3-2) to TRBJ2-1; 9 nucleotides line up with TRBD2. CDR1 and CDR2 from the germline V gene are LGHDT and YNNKEL (reference sequence). J gave up 3 bases and V 5 bases, and 8 bases lay outside the gene matches. The CDR3 is 16 residues long. CDR3 DNA sequence: TGTGCCAGCAGCAAACGGACTAGCGATGGCTACAATGAGCAGTTCTTC. Translation gives CASSKRTSDGYNEQFF.

This chain connects TRBV4-1 to TRBJ2-1; maybe TRBD2 (6 bases). The germline V gene has CDR1 MGHRA and CDR2 YSYEKL. Trimming cost V 3 bases and J 5 bases, with 20 bases left between them. This CDR3 has 17 amino acids. DNA of the CDR3: TGCGCCAGCAGCCAGGATCTCCGGGGCTGGGGGGACAATGAGCAGTTCTTC. It codes for CASSQDLRGWGDNEQFF.

This clone was seen at least ten times. The chain uses TRBV27 and TRBJ1-1; 7 nucleotides line up with TRBD1. CDR1 and CDR2 from the germline V gene are MNHEY and SMNVEV (reference sequence). The length of the CDR3 is 15 residues. Trimming removed 5 bases from V and 3 bases from J; junction bases left unmatched: 9. The CDR3 DNA reads TGTGCCAGCAGTCGCAACAGGGGTCCGGACACTGAAGCTTTCTTT. Its translation is CASSRNRGPDTEAFF.

The chain employs TRBV7-2 and TRBJ1-2; no clear D gene. Germline CDR1 and CDR2: SGHTA and FQGNSA. The V and J ends lost 0 bases and 0 bases respectively, with 5 bases between them. The length of the CDR3 is 14 residues. In DNA, the CDR3 is TGTGCCAGCAGCTTAGCCCCGTCTAACTATGGCTACACCTTC. The encoded protein is CASSLAPSNYGYTF. Filled out from reference TRBV7-2 and TRBJ1-2, the complete variable domain reads GAGVSQSPSNKVTEKGKDVELRCDPISGHTALYWYRQSLGQGLEFLIYFQGNSAPDKSGLPSDRFSAERTGGSVSTLTIQRTQQEDSAVYLCASSLAPSNYGYTFGSGTRLTVV.

This clone was seen a single time. The V gene is TRBV19, the J gene TRBJ2-1, with D hard to call. The length of the CDR3 is 13 residues. Between the trimmed V and J ends, which lost 1 base and 7 bases, there was a span of 8 bases. Germline V gene sequence: CDR1 LNHDA, CDR2 SQIVND (reference sequence). Here the CDR3 DNA reads TGTGCCAGTAGTATAGGGGCAATAAATGAGCAGTTCTTC. Translated, it gives CASSIGAINEQFF.

V gene TRBV28 combines with J gene TRBJ2-5, with D possibly matching TRBD2 (7 bases). The CDR3 runs to 13 residues. Germline V gene sequence: CDR1 MDHEN, CDR2 SYDVKM. V lost 7 bases, J lost 4 bases, and 13 bases lay in between. CDR3 loop: CASNGGARETQYF. The CDR3 DNA reads as TGTGCCAGCAATGGGGGGGCTCGAGAGACCCAGTACTTC.

The chain uses TRBV25-1 and TRBJ2-7; D might be TRBD1 (8 bases). The germline CDR1 and CDR2 sequences are MGHDK and SYGVNS. The ends were cut back, 8 bases at V and 5 bases at J, with 16 bases in the middle. The CDR3 loop spans 13 amino acids. The chain's CDR3 is CASGRTGRDEQYF. CDR3 nucleotides: TGTGCCAGCGGTCGGACAGGGAGGGACGAGCAGTACTTC.

This clone has only one observation. The rearrangement links TRBV19 to TRBJ2-3, with a weak D call TRBD1 (6 bases). Germline-derived CDR1 and CDR2 are LNHDA and SQIVND (reference sequence). Trimming stripped 4 bases from V and 4 bases from J, with 12 bases between. This CDR3 is built from 14 residues. The CDR3 region has the DNA TGTGCCAGTAGTAATACAGGGATCTCAGATACGCAGTATTTT. It specifies CASSNTGISDTQYF.

The chain employs TRBV2 and TRBJ2-3, with D possibly matching TRBD2 (6 bases). Germline V lookup: CDR1 SNHLY, CDR2 FYNNEI. V shed 7 bases and J shed 0 bases, with 11 bases lying between them. The CDR3 is made up of 14 amino acids. Here the CDR3 reads CASISGLSTDTQYF. Here the CDR3 DNA reads TGTGCCAGCATCTCGGGACTGAGCACAGATACGCAGTATTTT.

A few counts support this clone. The chain uses TRBV11-2 and TRBJ2-1; D is perhaps TRBD2 (7 bases). There are 16 residues in the CDR3. In germline, CDR1 is SGHAT, CDR2 FQNNGV. Trimming removed 6 bases from V and 10 bases from J, with 25 bases in between. The CDR3 reads CASRAAAGASWDEQFF. The DNA of the CDR3 is TGTGCCAGCAGAGCAGCGGCGGGGGCAAGCTGGGACGAGCAGTTCTTC.

This sequence joins TRBV24-1 and TRBJ2-2; TRBD2 matches at 9 bases. Losses at the gene ends were 4 bases for V and 6 bases for J; bases not matched to a gene: 5. The CDR3 spans 15 residues. CDR1 KGHDR and CDR2 SFDVKD come from the germline V gene. CDR3 loop: CATSETGLAPGELFF. The CDR3 coding sequence is TGTGCCACCAGTGAGACGGGACTAGCCCCCGGGGAGCTGTTTTTT.

The chain uses TRBV6-5 and TRBJ1-2, with 7 bases aligning to TRBD1. Germline trimming cut 8 bases from V and 3 bases from J; bases unmatched to any gene: 6. The germline gives CDR1 MNHEY, CDR2 SVGAGI. This CDR3 has 13 amino acids. For the CDR3, the DNA is TGTGCCAGCGACAGGGCGGGTGACTATGGCTACACCTTC. Translation: CASDRAGDYGYTF.

The chain employs TRBV5-4 and TRBJ2-6; D ambiguous. From germline, CDR1 is SGHNT and CDR2 YYREEE (reference sequence). V gave up 4 bases and J gave up 2 bases, with 10 bases separating them. The CDR3 spans 15 residues. The CDR3 coding sequence is TGTGCCAGCAGCCGCGATGTTACTGGGGCCAACGTCCTGACTTTC. It yields the protein CASSRDVTGANVLTF.

V and J are TRBV2 and TRBJ1-1; 9 nucleotides align to TRBD1. V lost 10 bases to trimming and J lost 2 bases; unmatched junction nucleotides: 5. The V gene's germline CDR1 is SNHLY and CDR2 FYNNEI. The CDR3 runs 13 residues. The CDR3 DNA sequence: TGTGCCACCAGGGACAGGGTAAACACTGAAGCTTTCTTT. Its protein is CATRDRVNTEAFF.

The chain employs TRBV3-1 (or the pseudogene TRBV3-2) and TRBJ2-6; 10 nucleotides align to TRBD1. V was pared by 4 bases and J by 4 bases, with 7 bases of the junction left unmatched. CDR3 length: 17 residues. The germline gives CDR1 LGHDT, CDR2 YNNKEL (reference sequence). The CDR3 is CASSRRDRGSGANVLTF. In DNA form, the CDR3 reads TGTGCCAGCAGCCGACGGGACAGGGGTTCCGGGGCCAACGTCCTGACTTTC.

This chain joins TRBV29-1 and TRBJ2-3; D not resolved. The length of the CDR3 is 11 residues. In germline, CDR1 is SQVTM, CDR2 ANQGSEA. Deletions cut 2 bases from V and 2 bases from J, with 2 bases between. In DNA form, the CDR3 reads TGCAGCGTTGAACACACAGATACGCAGTATTTT. Translation gives CSVEHTDTQYF.